One sample yielded the 23 T cell receptor beta chains listed below, sequenced in a study of cytomegalovirus exposure and HLA in healthy donors. The PCR was carried out with 60 Vbeta primers and 13 Jbeta primers. The protocol was immunoSEQ multiplex PCR, while the TCRdb copy is restricted to in-frame clones and leaves out a portion. The table records roughly 100,000 clones, over 70% of them present only once. The sequencing sample was made of PBMCs. The receptors here all came from a female donor in good health and CMV-seronegative.

J is TRBJ1-5 and V is TRBV10-3; a possible D gene is TRBD1 (6 bases). This CDR3 is 19 amino acids long. V was cut by 0 bases and J by 3 bases, with 21 bases left in between. CDR1 is ENHRY, CDR2 SYGVKD, per germline. The CDR3 loop is CAISESRGTSITPNQPQHF. In DNA form, the CDR3 reads TGTGCCATCAGTGAGTCTAGGGGGACCTCAATAACCCCCAATCAGCCCCAGCATTTT.

The chain has TRBV2 and TRBJ2-1; no firm D call. This CDR3 comprises 14 residues. Trimming shortened V by 1 base and J by 9 bases, and 13 bases separated the two germline ends. Germline lookup yields CDR1 SNHLY and CDR2 FYNNEI. CDR3 amino acids: CASSEVSGVGEQFF. In DNA, the CDR3 is TGTGCCAGCAGTGAAGTGTCGGGTGTCGGTGAGCAGTTCTTC.

In this sample, this clone turned up a few times. The gene calls are TRBV7-8 and TRBJ2-7, with D perhaps TRBD1 (5 bases). The CDR3 is 14 residues long. Trimming left V 5 bases short and J 0 bases short, with 11 bases between. The V gene's germline CDR1 is SGHVS and CDR2 FQNEAQ. CDR3 nucleotide sequence: TGTGCCAGCAGCGTGAAAGGGGCCTCCTACGAGCAGTACTTC. It translates to CASSVKGASYEQYF.

The chain recombines TRBV5-1 with TRBJ2-3; 7 nucleotides match TRBD1. Trimming at V came to 0 bases and at J to 2 bases, leaving 3 bases not matched to a gene. Germline assignment: CDR1 SGHRS and CDR2 YFSETQ. This CDR3 spans 15 amino acids. The CDR3 DNA sequence: TGCGCCAGCAGCTTGGTGGGACAGCCCACAGATACGCAGTATTTT. Amino acids: CASSLVGQPTDTQYF.

V and J are TRBV10-3 and TRBJ1-5, with a possible D match to TRBD1 (6 bases). Trimming took off 1 base at V and 5 bases at J, with 12 bases between the two ends. CDR1 and CDR2 (germline): ENHRY, SYGVKD. This CDR3 has 15 amino acids. CDR3 sequence: CAISEFRGGDQPQHF. CDR3 DNA sequence: TGTGCCATCAGTGAGTTCAGAGGGGGGGATCAGCCCCAGCATTTT.

The J gene is TRBJ1-5, the V gene TRBV9, with D possibly matching TRBD1 (5 bases). V lost 5 bases to trimming and J lost 4 bases, with 19 bases between them. This CDR3 is 16 amino acids long. Germline CDR1 is SGDLS and CDR2 is YYNGEE. In nucleotides, the CDR3 is TGTGCCAGCAGTTCCCCCCGCCGACGGGGGAATCAGCCCCAGCATTTT. Translated: CASSSPRRRGNQPQHF.

V and J are TRBV6-5 and TRBJ2-4, with 7 bases lining up with TRBD2. V lost 4 bases, J lost 9 bases, and 9 bases stayed unmatched. CDR3 length: 14 residues. The germline gives CDR1 MNHEY, CDR2 SVGAGI. CDR3 DNA sequence: TGTGCCAGCAGTTCTTTCCAGGGCGGGGGCATTCAGTACTTC. This encodes CASSSFQGGGIQYF.

The chain joins TRBV13 to TRBJ2-7; 8 nucleotides match TRBD1. CDR1 and CDR2 from the germline V gene are PRHDT and FYEKMQ (reference sequence). J gave up 1 base and V 3 bases, and 5 bases lay outside the gene matches. The CDR3 runs to 15 residues. The CDR3 loop is CASSLRTGSSYEQYF. DNA of the CDR3: TGTGCCAGCAGCTTGAGGACAGGGAGTTCCTACGAGCAGTACTTC.

As for this clone: At one end the junction does not follow the germline gene, possibly because of a read error. The chain is built from TRBV29-1 and TRBJ1-4; 9 bases match TRBD1. Germline assignment: CDR1 SQVTM and CDR2 ANQGSEA. The CDR3 has 14 residues. The CDR3 nucleotides are TGCAGCGTTAAAGAGGGGACAGGGAGTGAAAAACTGTTTTTT. Its translation is CSVKEGTGSEKLFF. Full variable domain (outside the CDR3, taken from reference TRBV29-1 and TRBJ1-4): SAVISQKPSRDICQRGTSLTIQCQVDSQVTMMFWYRQQPGQSLTLIATANQGSEATYESGFVIDKFPISRPNLTFSTLTVSNMSPEDSSIYLCSVKEGTGSEKLFFGSGTQLSVL.

The chain couples TRBV4-3 to TRBJ2-1; possibly TRBD1 for D (5 bases). The length of the CDR3 is 15 residues. The germline V and J ends were trimmed by 1 base and 0 bases, with 7 bases remaining between them. The germline CDR1 and CDR2 sequences are LGHNA and YSLEER. The CDR3: CASSQVTGSYNEQFF. The CDR3 DNA is TGCGCCAGCAGCCAAGTTACAGGCTCCTACAATGAGCAGTTCTTC.

This chain joins TRBV29-1 and TRBJ2-1, with 8 positions matching TRBD2. This CDR3 contains 12 residues. J was trimmed by 9 bases and V by 4 bases; bases with no gene match: 5. Germline V gene sequence: CDR1 SQVTM, CDR2 ANQGSEA. The CDR3 region is CSVGPSGGEQFF. The CDR3, as DNA: TGCAGCGTTGGGCCCAGCGGGGGTGAGCAGTTCTTC.

This clone was found a few times. This chain connects TRBV10-2 to TRBJ2-3; 10 bases fit TRBD2. V lost 0 bases, J lost 5 bases, and 8 bases stayed unmatched. Germline V lookup: CDR1 WSHSY, CDR2 SAAADI. There are 17 residues in the CDR3. This CDR3 reads CASSESTQAGGLDTQYF. As DNA, the CDR3 is TGCGCCAGCAGTGAGTCTACACAAGCGGGAGGGCTAGATACGCAGTATTTT.

The chain has TRBV4-2 and TRBJ2-5, with 9 nucleotides matching TRBD2. The J call could be wrong; TRBJ2-7 is a better fit for the DNA end. The CDR3 totals 16 residues. The germline V gene encodes CDR1 LGHNA and CDR2 YNFKEQ. CDR3 DNA: TGTGCCAGCAGCCAAGCTTTAGCGGGAGCCCACCACGAGCAGTACTTC. This sequence encodes CASSQALAGAHHEQYF.

This clone was observed a handful of times. The V gene is TRBV30, the J gene TRBJ1-4, with a possible D match to TRBD1 (6 bases). Trimming left V 2 bases short and J 6 bases short, with 19 bases between. There are 16 residues in the CDR3. Germline CDR1 GTSNPN, CDR2 SVGIG (reference sequence). The CDR3 DNA follows: TGTGCCTGGAGTATAGTGGGGGCGCCATCCGATGAAAAACTGTTTTTT. This sequence encodes CAWSIVGAPSDEKLFF.

This chain connects TRBV9 to TRBJ2-1; TRBD2 aligns across 10 bases. Germline V gene sequence: CDR1 SGDLS, CDR2 YYNGEE. V trimming: 0 bases; J trimming: 7 bases; junction bases outside the gene matches: 7. The CDR3 loop spans 16 amino acids. Written as DNA, the CDR3 is TGTGCCAGCAGCGTAGGGCTAGCGGGAGTGGAAAATGAGCAGTTCTTC. It translates to CASSVGLAGVENEQFF. The full variable domain, in which reference TRBV9 and TRBJ2-1 provide the parts outside the CDR3, is DSGVTQTPKHLITATGQRVTLRCSPRSGDLSVYWYQQSLDQGLQFLIQYYNGEERAKGNILERFSAQQFPDLHSELNLSSLELGDSALYFCASSVGLAGVENEQFFGPGTRLTVL.

J is TRBJ2-1 and V is TRBV30; TRBD2 matches at 10 bases. Germline assignment: CDR1 GTSNPN and CDR2 SVGIG (reference sequence). The CDR3 runs to 15 residues. The trim removed 0 bases at V and 5 bases at J, leaving 4 bases unmatched. The CDR3, as DNA: TGTGCCTGGAGTGTACTACTAGCGGGAAACAATGAGCAGTTCTTC. Its translation is CAWSVLLAGNNEQFF.

The chain links TRBV7-6 to TRBJ2-7, with TRBD1 as a possible D gene (6 bases). Trimming took off 0 bases at V and 2 bases at J, with 8 bases between the two ends. The CDR3 is made up of 14 amino acids. In germline, CDR1 is SGHVS, CDR2 FNYEAQ. In DNA, the CDR3 is TGTGCCAGCAGCTTAGCCAGGGGCGCCTACGAGCAGTACTTC. Protein sequence: CASSLARGAYEQYF.

CDR3 region: CASSSAAGVNTEAFF. DNA for the CDR3: TGTGCCAGCAGCTCCGCGGCAGGGGTGAACACTGAAGCTTTCTTT. This rearrangement joins TRBV7-2 to TRBJ1-1; the D gene is possibly TRBD1 (6 bases). Trimming removed 4 bases at V and 0 bases at J, with 12 bases between. Per germline, CDR1 SGHTA and CDR2 FQGNSA. The CDR3 has 15 amino acids.

The chain has TRBV7-8 and TRBJ1-5, with 8 bases lining up with TRBD1. Losses at the gene ends were 5 bases for V and 1 base for J; bases not matched to a gene: 7. Germline V gene sequence: CDR1 SGHVS, CDR2 FQNEAQ. The CDR3 runs 16 residues. The CDR3 DNA sequence: TGTGCCAGCAGCACGACCGGACAGGGAAGCAATCAGCCCCAGCATTTT. This translates into CASSTTGQGSNQPQHF.

This rearrangement joins TRBV30 to TRBJ1-6; D possibly corresponds to TRBD1 (6 bases). V lost 4 bases and J 3 bases, leaving 13 bases between the germline ends. The germline CDR1 and CDR2 sequences are GTSNPN and SVGIG (reference sequence). The CDR3 length is 15 residues. The CDR3 nucleotides are TGTGCCTGGAAAACTCTCAGGGGCTATAATTCACCCCTCCACTTT. This gives the protein CAWKTLRGYNSPLHF. Full variable domain (remainder filled in from reference TRBV30 and TRBJ1-6): SQTIHQWPATLVQPVGSPLSLECTVEGTSNPNLYWYRQAAGRGLQLLFYSVGIGQISSEVPQNLSASRPQDRQFILSSKKLLLSDSGFYLCAWKTLRGYNSPLHFGNGTRLTVT.

The chain links TRBV5-8 to TRBJ2-5; possibly TRBD1 for D (6 bases). The CDR3 has 14 residues. The V gene lost 4 bases and the J gene lost 2 bases, with 12 bases spanning the gap. CDR1 is SGHTS, CDR2 YDEGEE, per germline. CDR3 sequence (DNA): TGTGCCAGCAGCAAAGGAGACAGGCAAGAGACCCAGTACTTC. Translated, it gives CASSKGDRQETQYF. The variable domain in full, with the rest retrieved from reference TRBV5-8 and TRBJ2-5, is EAGVTQSPTHLIKTRGQQATLRCSPISGHTSVYWYQQALGLGLQFLLWYDEGEERNRGNFPPRFSGRQFPNYSSELNVNALELEDSALYLCASSKGDRQETQYFGPGTRLLVL.

This clone appeared a few times. The gene calls are TRBV10-3 and TRBJ1-5, with TRBD1 matching over 8 bases. The ends lost 6 bases at V and 2 bases at J; junction bases unmatched: 3. CDR3 length: 14 residues. CDR1 is ENHRY and CDR2 is SYGVKD in the germline V gene. The CDR3 DNA reads TGTGCCATCAGCCAGGGACAGGGCAATCAGCCCCAGCATTTT. Protein sequence: CAISQGQGNQPQHF.

This clone has only a few counts. The rearrangement joins TRBV6-6 to TRBJ1-1; D is unclear. This CDR3 has 13 amino acids. Germline loops: CDR1 MNHNY, CDR2 SVGAGI (reference sequence). V was pared by 5 bases and J by 1 base, with 8 bases between. The DNA of the CDR3 is TGTGCCAGCAGTCACCGGGAGAACACTGAAGCTTTCTTT. The encoded protein is CASSHRENTEAFF.